Reported below is one T cell receptor beta chain. This sample stems from a study of blood T cell repertoires in COVID-19. The V end was cut by 5 bases, the J end by 5 bases, with 15 bases between. CDR3 length equals 14 residues. The V gene's germline CDR1 is MNHNY and CDR2 SVGAGI (reference sequence). TCRdb keeps only in-frame clones here, not all; method: immunoSEQ multiplex PCR. The table has some 250,000 clones, 86% seen once; the top ten hold over 2%. The sample taken for sequencing was peripheral blood. The TCR comes from a man aged 25 to 40 who had recovered from COVID-19. The chain couples TRBV6-6 to TRBJ1-2; no firm D call. The CDR3 nucleotides are TGTGCCAGCAGTGGTCGGAGGGAGAGGTATGGCTACACCTTC. Protein product: CASSGRRERYGYTF.